This section outlines one TCR beta chain sequence together with its context. The trim removed 4 bases at V and 6 bases at J, leaving 13 bases unmatched. CDR1 SGHKS and CDR2 YYEKEE come from the germline V gene (reference sequence). The CDR3 length is 16 residues. The data belong to a study of blood T cell repertoires in COVID-19. At the level of the study: The United States, Italy and Spain provided the acute and convalescent COVID-19 samples. Sources were T cells, B-cell-depleted T cells, or PBMCs; the material itself was cDNA or gDNA.

As processed by the authors: Nucleated cell number was recorded as an estimate derived from reference gene primer amplification. Some clones are missing from TCRdb's copy, which holds only in-frame ones; the method was immunoSEQ multiplex PCR. That table supplies the V and J calls and clone size; D and trimming were determined from the DNA. The repertoire holds about 150,000 clones, with about 78% as singletons. Material: peripheral blood. The chain recombines TRBV5-5 with TRBJ2-3, with TRBD2 identical over 8 bases. This receptor was obtained from a man in his 60s who had recovered from COVID-19. The CDR3 region is CASSETGGPQLDTQYF. CDR3 DNA sequence: TGTGCCAGCAGCGAGACGGGAGGGCCTCAACTGGATACGCAGTATTTT.